These 22 T cell receptor beta chains originate from one sample sequenced in a study of liver allograft versus peripheral blood T cells (dated by TCRdb to 2018 to 2020). Looking at the study overall: The study compared the T cell receptor repertoires present in transplanted livers with the repertoires present in the peripheral blood of liver transplant recipients.

The instrument given in TCRdb is Illumina MiSeq. Starting from the raw public reads, TCRdb applied fastp trimming at Q25, assembled clones with MiXCR and retained in-frame beta chains. Duplicate CDR3 protein sequences are folded into a single record with the most common DNA and genes. Recorded for this sample are 8,000 or so distinct CDR3 sequences; 15% to 20% of them occurred a single time. 4.4% of the sample rests with the top ten. These receptors were taken from a human patient who had a liver transplant. Some T cells may originate with the graft donor following a transplant.

This clonotype was recorded at least ten times. The CDR3 protein is CATSRDNWRNQPQHF. CDR3 nucleotide sequence: TGTGCCACCAGCAGAGATAATTGGAGGAATCAGCCCCAGCATTTT. This chain connects TRBV15 to TRBJ1-5; D remains ambiguous. V shed 0 bases and J shed 4 bases, with 10 bases lying between them. The CDR3 spans 15 residues. CDR1 is LNHNV, CDR2 YYDKDF, per germline (reference sequence). The full variable domain, with the rest looked up from reference TRBV15 and TRBJ1-5, is DAMVIQNPRYQVTQFGKPVTLSCSQTLNHNVMYWYQQKSSQAPKLLFHYYDKDFNNEADTPDNFQSRRPNTSFCFLDIRSPGLGDTAMYLCATSRDNWRNQPQHFGDGTRLSIL.

The rearrangement links TRBV10-3 to TRBJ2-1; TRBD2 agrees at 13 bases. From germline, CDR1 is ENHRY and CDR2 SYGVKD. The CDR3 extends over 16 amino acids. V was pared by 6 bases and J by 7 bases, with 9 bases of the junction left unmatched. The CDR3 sequence is CAISAGLAGALNEQFF. CDR3 nucleotides: TGTGCCATCAGCGCCGGACTAGCGGGGGCTTTAAATGAGCAGTTCTTC.

This clonotype was picked up many times. In DNA form, the CDR3 reads TGTGCCAGCAGTTCACAGGGATCGGGGGGCTACACCTTC. Protein: CASSSQGSGGYTF. V usage is TRBV28 and J usage is TRBJ1-2; D possibly corresponds to TRBD1 (6 bases). The CDR3 totals 13 residues. The V gene lost 4 bases and the J gene lost 8 bases, with 14 bases spanning the gap. Germline V gene lookup returns CDR1 MDHEN and CDR2 SYDVKM.

In this sample, this clonotype is medium-sized. V usage is TRBV19 and J usage is TRBJ1-1; D is perhaps TRBD1 (5 bases). CDR3 length: 15 amino acids. Germline CDR1 reads LNHDA; CDR2 reads SQIVND (reference sequence). V was cut by 6 bases and J by 1 base, with 15 bases left in between. CDR3 DNA: TGTGCCAGTAGGCTCGGTGGGGGGAAGAACACTGAAGCTTTCTTT. Translation: CASRLGGGKNTEAFF.

The V gene is TRBV19, the J gene TRBJ1-4; D is perhaps TRBD1 (5 bases). Germline CDR1 reads LNHDA; CDR2 reads SQIVND (reference sequence). The CDR3 sequence is 15 residues long. V was trimmed by 7 bases and J by 0 bases, leaving 12 bases between them. CDR3 nucleotide sequence: TGTGCCAGTACCCCACGAGGGGCAACTAATGAAAAACTGTTTTTT. This translates into CASTPRGATNEKLFF.

This clonotype was observed once. With a much larger clone just one base away, this may be a read error. The rearrangement uses TRBV12-3 or TRBV12-4 and TRBJ1-1; no clear D gene. The CDR3 is 16 amino acids. DNA for the CDR3: TGTGCCAGCGGACGGCAAAGCGGTCAGTTGAACACTGATGCTTTCTTT. It is translated as CASGRQSGQLNTDAFF.

This clonotype was detected ten times or more. A junction boundary mismatches the germline segment, possibly from a read error. The V call is TRBV30, the J call TRBJ2-3; D is perhaps TRBD2 (5 bases). Germline-derived CDR1 and CDR2 are GTSNPN and SVGIG (reference sequence). CDR3 length: 11 amino acids. The CDR3 protein is CARRLADTQYF. As DNA, the CDR3 is TGTGCCCGGAGGCTAGCAGATACGCAGTATTTT.

This clonotype is labeled as medium-sized (0.01 to 0.1%). This rearrangement joins TRBV6-5 to TRBJ1-1, with D perhaps matching TRBD1 (5 bases). Trimming left V 7 bases short and J 3 bases short, with 15 bases between. CDR3 size: 14 residues. In germline, CDR1 is MNHEY, CDR2 SVGAGI. The CDR3 DNA sequence: TGTGCCAGCACTGAAGGTTGGGGGTACACTGAAGCTTTCTTT. It codes for CASTEGWGYTEAFF.

This clonotype is deemed medium-sized. V usage is TRBV18 and J usage is TRBJ2-3; D could derive from TRBD1 or TRBD2 (6 bases each). Germline lookup yields CDR1 KGHSH and CDR2 LQKENI. The V gene lost 10 bases and the J gene lost 2 bases, with 16 bases spanning the gap. The CDR3 length is 14 residues. The CDR3 loop reads CATSPGAITDTQYF. CDR3 DNA sequence: TGTGCCACCTCTCCGGGGGCCATCACAGATACGCAGTATTTT.

This sequence joins TRBV28 and TRBJ1-1; D ambiguous. Germline-derived CDR1 and CDR2 are MDHEN and SYDVKM. The CDR3 runs 11 residues. V gave up 3 bases and J gave up 7 bases, with 6 bases separating them. In nucleotides, the CDR3 is TGTGCCAGCAGTTTGTGGGGTGAAGCTTTCTTT. Protein: CASSLWGEAFF.

On this clonotype: Only one base separates this from a far larger clonotype, so it likely reflects a read error. V gene TRBV6-5 combines with J gene TRBJ1-1; D not certain. Germline CDR1 MNHEY, CDR2 SVGAGI. V lost 10 bases to trimming and J lost 0 bases, with 12 bases between them. CDR3 length: 13 amino acids. CDR3 amino acids: CAISRELNTEAFF. The CDR3 DNA is TGTGCCATCTCCCGGGAGCTGAACACTGAAGCTTTCTTT.

This clonotype rates as medium-sized. The genes are TRBV6-5 and TRBJ2-2; D is perhaps TRBD1 (6 bases). The ends were cut back, 5 bases at V and 4 bases at J, with 11 bases in the middle. The CDR3 is 14 amino acids. Germline V lookup: CDR1 MNHEY, CDR2 SVGAGI. CDR3 sequence reads: CASSQDRSTGELFF. The CDR3 DNA reads TGTGCCAGCAGTCAAGACAGGAGCACCGGGGAGCTGTTTTTT.

This clonotype is judged medium-sized (0.01 to 0.1%). This chain links TRBV19 with TRBJ2-5; D may be TRBD1 or TRBD2 (5 bases each). CDR3 length: 13 amino acids. V shed 5 bases and J shed 1 base, with 8 bases lying between them. Looked up from germline, CDR1 is LNHDA and CDR2 is SQIVND (reference sequence). The CDR3 nucleotides read TGTGCCAGTAGTGGGACCCCCCAAGAGACCCAGTACTTC. This encodes CASSGTPQETQYF. Supplemented by reference TRBV19 and TRBJ2-5, the full variable domain reads DGGITQSPKYLFRKEGQNVTLSCEQNLNHDAMYWYRQDPGQGLRLIYYSQIVNDFQKGDIAEGYSVSREKKESFPLTVTSAQKNPTAFYLCASSGTPQETQYFGPGTRLLVL.

This clonotype has just one count. CDR3 sequence reads: CASSIVGGRRSNQPQHF. CDR3 DNA sequence: TGTGCCAGTAGTATAGTGGGGGGGCGCCGGAGCAATCAGCCCCAGCATTTT. The chain joins TRBV19 to TRBJ1-5; the D gene is possibly TRBD1 (6 bases). The CDR3 spans 17 residues. V was trimmed by 1 base and J by 1 base, leaving 14 bases between them. CDR1 is LNHDA and CDR2 is SQIVND in the germline V gene (reference sequence).

About this clonotype: Just one base apart from a much larger clone, this may be a read error. J is TRBJ2-7 and V is TRBV19; no firm D call. The CDR3 length is 16 residues. CDR1 and CDR2 (germline): LNHDA, SQIVND (reference sequence). CDR3 protein: CPSRQNVGLGSYEQYF. The CDR3 DNA reads as TGTCCCAGTAGGCAAAATGTGGGCTTAGGTTCCTACGAGCAGTACTTC.

The CDR3 loop reads CASSLASGVGEQYF. CDR3 sequence (DNA): TGTGCCAGCAGTTTAGCGTCGGGAGTTGGCGAGCAGTACTTC. The chain combines TRBV12-3 or TRBV12-4 with TRBJ2-7; possibly TRBD2 for D (6 bases). Trimming removed 0 bases from V and 6 bases from J, with 12 bases in between. CDR3 length: 14 amino acids.

This clonotype was counted a few times. The chain couples TRBV19 to TRBJ1-2; TRBD1 might be the D (5 bases). V shed 5 bases and J shed 4 bases, with 14 bases lying between them. Germline lookup yields CDR1 LNHDA and CDR2 SQIVND (reference sequence). This CDR3 has 14 amino acids. In DNA, the CDR3 is TGTGCCAGTAGTCAACTACAGGTCGGCTATGGCTACACCTTC. The encoded protein is CASSQLQVGYGYTF.

With regard to this clonotype: This may be a read error: a much more frequent sequence differs by one nucleotide. The chain links TRBV5-4 to TRBJ2-5; 11 bases are shared with TRBD1. Unmatched junction bases numbered 11, after V lost 2 bases and J lost 5 bases. Germline loops: CDR1 SGHNT, CDR2 YYREEE (reference sequence). CDR3 length: 17 amino acids. The DNA of the CDR3 is TGTGCCAGCAGCTTTCGGACAGGGGGCGTCAGCCATGAGACCCAGTACTTC. Translated, it gives CASSFRTGGVSHETQYF.

This clonotype was seen more than once but under ten times. V gene TRBV7-9 combines with J gene TRBJ1-6; no firm D call. The germline gives CDR1 SEHNR, CDR2 FQNEAQ (reference sequence). V lost 2 bases and J 8 bases, leaving 7 bases between the germline ends. The CDR3 spans 13 residues. Here the CDR3 DNA reads TGTGCCAGCAGCTTAAACGGGGATTCACCCCTCCACTTT. Translation: CASSLNGDSPLHF.

This clonotype was recorded at least ten times. This chain uses TRBV6-2 or TRBV6-3 with TRBJ2-1; the D gene is possibly TRBD2 (5 bases). Per germline, CDR1 MNHEY and CDR2 SVGEGT. Trimming removed 2 bases from V and 1 base from J, with 9 bases in between. CDR3 length: 15 amino acids. CDR3 nucleotide sequence: TGTGCCAGCAGTTACGGAGGACTGTCCTACAATGAGCAGTTCTTC. Translated: CASSYGGLSYNEQFF.

This clonotype has ten or more counts. The chain has TRBV6-2 or TRBV6-3 and TRBJ2-5; TRBD2 matches at 14 bases. Germline CDR1 reads MNHEY; CDR2 reads SVGEGT. V was pared by 6 bases and J by 5 bases, with 8 bases of the junction left unmatched. This CDR3 comprises 16 residues. CDR3 sequence: CASSWTSGRISETQYF. CDR3 in DNA: TGTGCCAGCAGCTGGACTAGCGGGAGGATTTCGGAGACCCAGTACTTC.

The chain is built from TRBV28 and TRBJ1-1; no reliable D call. From germline, CDR1 is MDHEN and CDR2 SYDVKM. Trimming pared 10 bases from V and 5 bases from J, leaving 23 bases between. The CDR3 loop spans 15 amino acids. For the CDR3, the DNA is TGTGCCATCGTGGCTCTACCCTTCTCTACGACTGAAGCTTTCTTT. Translated: CAIVALPFSTTEAFF.